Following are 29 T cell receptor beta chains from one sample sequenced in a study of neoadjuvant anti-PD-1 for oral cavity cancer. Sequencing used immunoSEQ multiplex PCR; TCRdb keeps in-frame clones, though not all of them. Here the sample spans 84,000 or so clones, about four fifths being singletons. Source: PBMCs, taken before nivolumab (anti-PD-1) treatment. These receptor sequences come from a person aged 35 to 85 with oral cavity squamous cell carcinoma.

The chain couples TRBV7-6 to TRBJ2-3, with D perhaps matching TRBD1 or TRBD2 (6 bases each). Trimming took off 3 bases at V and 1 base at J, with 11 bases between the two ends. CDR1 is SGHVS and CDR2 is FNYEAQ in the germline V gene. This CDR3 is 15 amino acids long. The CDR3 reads CASSLNREGTDTQYF. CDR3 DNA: TGTGCCAGCAGCTTGAACAGGGAGGGCACAGATACGCAGTATTTT.

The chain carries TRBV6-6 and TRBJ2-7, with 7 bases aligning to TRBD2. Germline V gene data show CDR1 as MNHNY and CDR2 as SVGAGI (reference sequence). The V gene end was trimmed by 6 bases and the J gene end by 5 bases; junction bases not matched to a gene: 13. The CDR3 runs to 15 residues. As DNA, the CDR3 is TGTGCCAGCAGCCACTGGGCGGGAGAACCCCACGAGCAGTACTTC. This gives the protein CASSHWAGEPHEQYF.

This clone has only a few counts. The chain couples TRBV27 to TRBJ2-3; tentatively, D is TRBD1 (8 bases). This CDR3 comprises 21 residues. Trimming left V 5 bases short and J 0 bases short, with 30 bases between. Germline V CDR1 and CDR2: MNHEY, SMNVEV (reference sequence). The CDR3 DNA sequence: TGTGCCAGCAGTCCACTCGGACAGGGTATGGGGCGGGGGACTAGCACAGATACGCAGTATTTT. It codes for CASSPLGQGMGRGTSTDTQYF.

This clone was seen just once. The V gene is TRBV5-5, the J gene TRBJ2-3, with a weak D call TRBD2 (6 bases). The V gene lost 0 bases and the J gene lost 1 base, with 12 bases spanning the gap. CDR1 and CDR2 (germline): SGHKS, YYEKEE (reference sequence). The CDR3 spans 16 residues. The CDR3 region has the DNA TGTGCCAGCAGCTTGGAGGTAGCGGTAGGCACAGATACGCAGTATTTT. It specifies CASSLEVAVGTDTQYF.

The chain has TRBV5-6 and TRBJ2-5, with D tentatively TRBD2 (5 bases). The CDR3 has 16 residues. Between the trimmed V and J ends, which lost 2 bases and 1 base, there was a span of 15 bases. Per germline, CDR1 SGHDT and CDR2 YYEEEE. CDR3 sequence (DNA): TGTGCCAGCAGCTTTGTGATGACGGGGAGCCAAGAGACCCAGTACTTC. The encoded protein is CASSFVMTGSQETQYF.

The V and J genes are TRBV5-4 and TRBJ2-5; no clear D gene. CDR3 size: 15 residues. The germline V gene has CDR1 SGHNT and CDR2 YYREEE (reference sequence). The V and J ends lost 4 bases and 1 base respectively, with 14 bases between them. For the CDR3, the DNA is TGTGCCAGCAGCCCCCCCGGGCCGTCCCAAGAGACCCAGTACTTC. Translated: CASSPPGPSQETQYF. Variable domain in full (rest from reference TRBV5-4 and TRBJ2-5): ETGVTQSPTHLIKTRGQQVTLRCSSQSGHNTVSWYQQALGQGPQFIFQYYREEENGRGNFPPRFSGLQFPNYSSELNVNALELDDSALYLCASSPPGPSQETQYFGPGTRLLVL.

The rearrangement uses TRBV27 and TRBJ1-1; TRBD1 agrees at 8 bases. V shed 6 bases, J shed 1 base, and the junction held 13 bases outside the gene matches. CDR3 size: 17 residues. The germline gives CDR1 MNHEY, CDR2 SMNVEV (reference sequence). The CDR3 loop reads CASSADRGRGGNTEAFF. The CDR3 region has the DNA TGTGCCAGCAGCGCAGACAGGGGTCGGGGTGGGAACACTGAAGCTTTCTTT.

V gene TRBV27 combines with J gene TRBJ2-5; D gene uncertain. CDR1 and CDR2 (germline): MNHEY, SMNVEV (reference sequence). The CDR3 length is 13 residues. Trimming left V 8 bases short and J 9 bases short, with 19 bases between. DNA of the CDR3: TGTGCCAGCGGTGGCGGTTCCGGACGGGCCCAGTACTTC. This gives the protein CASGGGSGRAQYF.

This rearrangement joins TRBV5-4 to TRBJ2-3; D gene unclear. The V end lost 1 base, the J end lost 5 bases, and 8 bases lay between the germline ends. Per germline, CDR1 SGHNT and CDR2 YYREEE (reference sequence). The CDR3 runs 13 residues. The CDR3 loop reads CASSLIGLDTQYF. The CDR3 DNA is TGTGCCAGCAGCTTGATCGGGCTAGATACGCAGTATTTT.

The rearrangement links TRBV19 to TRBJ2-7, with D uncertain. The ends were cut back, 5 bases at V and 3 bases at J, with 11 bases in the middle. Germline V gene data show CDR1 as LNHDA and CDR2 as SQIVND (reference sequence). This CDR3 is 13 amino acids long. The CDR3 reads CASSLTPDYEQYF. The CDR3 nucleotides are TGTGCCAGTAGTTTAACCCCCGACTACGAGCAGTACTTC.

The CDR3 DNA follows: TGTGCCAGTACCCCCACCGGGACACCCTCCGGTAATGAGCAGTTCTTC. Translated: CASTPTGTPSGNEQFF. The J gene is TRBJ2-1, the V gene TRBV19; weak D call: TRBD1 (6 bases). The CDR3 runs to 16 residues. The ends were cut back, 7 bases at V and 7 bases at J, with 23 bases in the middle. Germline values: CDR1 LNHDA, CDR2 SQIVND (reference sequence).

The DNA for the CDR3 is TGTGCCAGCAGCGCCAGGGGACAGTGGGACTCTGGAAACACCATATATTTT. This encodes CASSARGQWDSGNTIYF. The rearrangement joins TRBV9 to TRBJ1-3, with 7 nucleotides matching TRBD1. V lost 3 bases, J lost 0 bases, and 9 bases stayed unmatched. The germline V gene has CDR1 SGDLS and CDR2 YYNGEE. The CDR3 loop spans 17 amino acids. Using reference TRBV9 and TRBJ1-3 for the parts outside the CDR3, the full variable domain is DSGVTQTPKHLITATGQRVTLRCSPRSGDLSVYWYQQSLDQGLQFLIQYYNGEERAKGNILERFSAQQFPDLHSELNLSSLELGDSALYFCASSARGQWDSGNTIYFGEGSWLTVV.

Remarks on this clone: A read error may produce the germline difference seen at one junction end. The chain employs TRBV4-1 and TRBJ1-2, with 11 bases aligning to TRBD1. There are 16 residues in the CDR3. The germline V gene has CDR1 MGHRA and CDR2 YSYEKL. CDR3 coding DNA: TGCGCCAGCAGACAAGAGGACAGGGGGCCGGGCTATGGCTACACCTTC. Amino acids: CASRQEDRGPGYGYTF.

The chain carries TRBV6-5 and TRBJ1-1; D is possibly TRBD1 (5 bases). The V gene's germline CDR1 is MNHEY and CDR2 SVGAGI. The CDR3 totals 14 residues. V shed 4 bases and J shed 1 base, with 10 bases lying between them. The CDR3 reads CASSSGTANTEAFF. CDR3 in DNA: TGTGCCAGCAGTTCCGGGACGGCGAACACTGAAGCTTTCTTT.

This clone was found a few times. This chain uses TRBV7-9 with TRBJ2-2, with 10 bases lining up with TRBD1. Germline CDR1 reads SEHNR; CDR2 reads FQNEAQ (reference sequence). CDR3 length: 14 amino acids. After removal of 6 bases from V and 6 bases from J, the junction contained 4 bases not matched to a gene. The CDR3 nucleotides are TGTGCCAGCAGTCTGACAGGGGGCTCCGGGGAGCTGTTTTTT. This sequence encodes CASSLTGGSGELFF.

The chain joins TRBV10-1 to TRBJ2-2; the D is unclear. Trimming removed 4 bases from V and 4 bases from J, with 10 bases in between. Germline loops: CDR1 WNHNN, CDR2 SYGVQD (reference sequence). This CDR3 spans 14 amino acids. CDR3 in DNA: TGCGCCAGCAGTGTTAGGAGAAGCACCGGGGAGCTGTTTTTT. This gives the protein CASSVRRSTGELFF.

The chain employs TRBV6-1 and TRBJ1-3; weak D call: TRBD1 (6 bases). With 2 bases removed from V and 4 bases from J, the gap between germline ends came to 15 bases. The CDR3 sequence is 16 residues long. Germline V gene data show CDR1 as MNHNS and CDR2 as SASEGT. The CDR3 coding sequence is TGTGCCAGCAGTGAAAGCACCGGGGGCAACGGAAACACCATATATTTT. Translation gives CASSESTGGNGNTIYF.

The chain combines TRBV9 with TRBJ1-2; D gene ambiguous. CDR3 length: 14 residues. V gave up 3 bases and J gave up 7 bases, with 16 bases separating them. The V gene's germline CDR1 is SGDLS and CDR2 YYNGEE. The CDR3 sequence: CASSAPQTNGGYTF. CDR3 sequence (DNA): TGTGCCAGCAGCGCGCCCCAGACGAACGGTGGCTACACCTTC.

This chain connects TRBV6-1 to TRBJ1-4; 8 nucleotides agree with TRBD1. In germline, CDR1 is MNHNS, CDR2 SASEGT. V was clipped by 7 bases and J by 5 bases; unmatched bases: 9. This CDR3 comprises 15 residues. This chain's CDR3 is CASNLGTGVNEKLFF. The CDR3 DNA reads TGTGCCAGCAACCTGGGGACAGGTGTCAATGAAAAACTGTTTTTT.

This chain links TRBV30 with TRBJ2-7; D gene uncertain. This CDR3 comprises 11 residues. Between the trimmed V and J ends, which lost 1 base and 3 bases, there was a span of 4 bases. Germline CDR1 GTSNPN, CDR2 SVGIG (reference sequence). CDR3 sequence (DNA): TGTGCCTGGAGTGCGTTCTACGAGCAGTACTTC. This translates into CAWSAFYEQYF.

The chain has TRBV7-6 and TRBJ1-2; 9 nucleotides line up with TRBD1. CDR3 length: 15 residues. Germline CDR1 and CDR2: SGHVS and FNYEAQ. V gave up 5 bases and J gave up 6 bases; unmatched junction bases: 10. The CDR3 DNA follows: TGTGCCAGCAGCCCCGGGACAGGGAGATACGATGGCTACACCTTC. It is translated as CASSPGTGRYDGYTF. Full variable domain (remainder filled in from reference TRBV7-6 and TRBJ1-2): GAGVSQSPRYKVTKRGQDVALRCDPISGHVSLYWYRQALGQGPEFLTYFNYEAQQDKSGLPNDRFSAERPEGSISTLTIQRTEQRDSAMYRCASSPGTGRYDGYTFGSGTRLTVV.

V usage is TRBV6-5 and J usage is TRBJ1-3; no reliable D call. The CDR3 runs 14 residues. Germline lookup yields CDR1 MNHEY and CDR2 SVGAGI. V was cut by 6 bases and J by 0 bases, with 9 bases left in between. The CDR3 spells CASRLEVSGNTIYF. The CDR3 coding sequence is TGTGCCAGCAGACTTGAGGTCTCTGGAAACACCATATATTTT.

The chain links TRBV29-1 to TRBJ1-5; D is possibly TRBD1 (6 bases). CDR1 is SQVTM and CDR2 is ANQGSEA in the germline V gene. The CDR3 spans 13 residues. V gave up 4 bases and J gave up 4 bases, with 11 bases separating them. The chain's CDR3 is CSVGADRNQPQHF. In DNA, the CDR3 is TGCAGCGTTGGGGCCGACAGGAATCAGCCCCAGCATTTT.

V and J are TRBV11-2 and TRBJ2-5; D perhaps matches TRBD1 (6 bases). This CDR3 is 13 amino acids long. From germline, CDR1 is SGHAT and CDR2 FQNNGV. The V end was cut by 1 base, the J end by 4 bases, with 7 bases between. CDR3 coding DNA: TGTGCCAGCAGCTTAGCAGGGGCAGAGACCCAGTACTTC. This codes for CASSLAGAETQYF.

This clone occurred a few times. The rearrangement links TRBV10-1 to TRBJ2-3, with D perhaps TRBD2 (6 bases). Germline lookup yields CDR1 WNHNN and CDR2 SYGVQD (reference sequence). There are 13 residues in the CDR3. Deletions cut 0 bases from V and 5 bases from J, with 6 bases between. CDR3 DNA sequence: TGCGCCAGCAGTGAGTCGGGGGGAGATACGCAGTATTTT. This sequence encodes CASSESGGDTQYF.

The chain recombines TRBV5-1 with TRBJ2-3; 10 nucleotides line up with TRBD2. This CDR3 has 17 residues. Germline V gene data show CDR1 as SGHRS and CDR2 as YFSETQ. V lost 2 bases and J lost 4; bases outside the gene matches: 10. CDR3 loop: CASSLLGLAERPDTQYF. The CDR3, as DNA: TGCGCCAGCAGCTTACTAGGACTAGCGGAACGCCCAGATACGCAGTATTTT.

The CDR3 spells CASSQGSDYGYTF. The CDR3 nucleotides read TGTGCCAGCAGCCAGGGGAGTGACTATGGCTACACCTTC. V usage is TRBV7-3 and J usage is TRBJ1-2; D is perhaps TRBD1 (6 bases). Germline CDR1 and CDR2: SGHTA and FQGTGA. The CDR3 runs 13 residues. The V and J ends lost 5 bases and 3 bases respectively, with 10 bases between them.

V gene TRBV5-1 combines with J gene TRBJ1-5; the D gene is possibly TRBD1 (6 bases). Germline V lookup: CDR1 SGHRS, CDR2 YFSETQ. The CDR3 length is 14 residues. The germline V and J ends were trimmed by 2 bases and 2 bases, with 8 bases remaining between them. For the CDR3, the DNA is TGCGCCAGCAGCTTAGCAGGGGGCAATCAGCCCCAGCATTTT. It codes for CASSLAGGNQPQHF.

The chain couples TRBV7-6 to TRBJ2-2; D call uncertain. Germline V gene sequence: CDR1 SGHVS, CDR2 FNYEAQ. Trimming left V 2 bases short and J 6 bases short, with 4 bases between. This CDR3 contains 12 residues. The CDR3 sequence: CASSLLAGELFF. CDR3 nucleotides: TGTGCCAGCAGCTTATTGGCCGGGGAGCTGTTTTTT.